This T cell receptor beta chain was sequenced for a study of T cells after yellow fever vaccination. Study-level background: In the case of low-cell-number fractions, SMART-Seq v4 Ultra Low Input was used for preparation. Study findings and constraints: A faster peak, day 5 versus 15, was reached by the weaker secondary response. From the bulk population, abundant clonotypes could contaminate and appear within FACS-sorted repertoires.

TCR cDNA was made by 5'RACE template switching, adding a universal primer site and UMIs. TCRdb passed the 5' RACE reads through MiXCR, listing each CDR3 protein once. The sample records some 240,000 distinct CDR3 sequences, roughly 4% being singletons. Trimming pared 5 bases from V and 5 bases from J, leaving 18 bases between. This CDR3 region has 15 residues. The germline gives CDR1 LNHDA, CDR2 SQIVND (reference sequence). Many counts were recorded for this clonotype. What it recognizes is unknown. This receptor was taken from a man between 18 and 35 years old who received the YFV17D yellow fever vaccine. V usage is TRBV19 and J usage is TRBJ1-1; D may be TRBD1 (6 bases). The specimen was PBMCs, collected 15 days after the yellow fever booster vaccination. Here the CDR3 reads CASSLEPGVRTEAFF. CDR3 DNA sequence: TGTGCCAGTAGTCTGGAACCAGGGGTCAGGACTGAAGCTTTCTTT.